This TCR beta chain comes out of a study of a mutant IDH1 vaccine in newly diagnosed glioma. Turning to the study itself: The vaccination schedule gave patients eight doses in weeks 1, 3, 5, 7, 11, 15, 19 and 23. Vaccinations were initiated 4-6 weeks following radiotherapy alone, or were given together with temozolomide cycles. Among treated patients, about 60% were male and around 38% female, and mean age was 40.4 years.

Using immunoSEQ multiplex PCR, the repertoire was profiled, and TCRdb retains in-frame clones only, with some absent. The profile shows 82,000 or so clones, over 75% of them singletons. As regards this clone: Antigen unknown.

Sample time point: week 23, last vaccination. The study gave 300 ug of mutant IDH1 20-mer peptide per vaccine dose, with topical imiquimod. Sample: PBMCs, taken from a glioma patient whose treatment included an IDH1 peptide vaccine. The sequence derives from a man in his thirties or forties with glioma. Some clones in this sample may be carry-over from other donors' samples.

The CDR3 is CASSLDPEGGTQYF. The CDR3 nucleotides read TGTGCCAGCAGCTTAGACCCGGAGGGGGGCACGCAGTATTTT. The V call is TRBV7-2, the J call TRBJ2-3, with D perhaps matching TRBD1 or TRBD2 (6 bases each). V was pared by 1 base and J by 9 bases, with 14 bases between. The CDR3 sequence is 14 residues long. CDR1 is SGHTA, CDR2 FQGNSA, per germline.